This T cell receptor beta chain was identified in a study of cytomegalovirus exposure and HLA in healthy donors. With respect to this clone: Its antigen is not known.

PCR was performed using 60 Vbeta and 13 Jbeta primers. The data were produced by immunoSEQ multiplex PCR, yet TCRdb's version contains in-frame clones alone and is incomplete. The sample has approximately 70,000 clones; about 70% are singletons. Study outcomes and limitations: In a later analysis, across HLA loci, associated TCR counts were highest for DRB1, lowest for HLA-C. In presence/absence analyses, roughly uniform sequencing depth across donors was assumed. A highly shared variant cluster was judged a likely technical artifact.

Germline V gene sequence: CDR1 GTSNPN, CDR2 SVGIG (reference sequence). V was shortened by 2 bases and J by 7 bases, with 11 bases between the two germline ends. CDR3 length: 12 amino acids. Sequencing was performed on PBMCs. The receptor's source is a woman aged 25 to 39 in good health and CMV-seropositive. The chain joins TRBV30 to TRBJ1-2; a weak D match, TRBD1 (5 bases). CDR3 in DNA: TGTGCCTGGAGTTCACAAGGGGTTGGCTACACCTTC. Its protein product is CAWSSQGVGYTF.